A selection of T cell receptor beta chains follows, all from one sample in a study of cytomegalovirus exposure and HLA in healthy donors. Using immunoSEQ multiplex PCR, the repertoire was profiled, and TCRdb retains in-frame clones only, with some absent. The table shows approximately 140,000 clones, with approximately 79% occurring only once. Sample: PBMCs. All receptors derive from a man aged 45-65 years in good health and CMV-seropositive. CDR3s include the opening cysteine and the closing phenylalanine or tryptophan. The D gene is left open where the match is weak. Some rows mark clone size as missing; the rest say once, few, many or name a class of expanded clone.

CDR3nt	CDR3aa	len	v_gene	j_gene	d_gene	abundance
TGTGCCAGCAGTGACCCCAAAAGGGGGAGCAATTCACCCCTCCACTTT	CASSDPKRGSNSPLHF	16	TRBV2	TRBJ1-6	NA	NA
TGTGCCAGCAGCTTCCTCGGGACTAGCGGGAGAGACAATGAGCAGTTCTTC	CASSFLGTSGRDNEQFF	17	TRBV9	TRBJ2-1	TRBD2	NA
TGTGCCACCAGCAGAGGAGTCGAACAGGGATCCTACGAGCAGTACTTC	CATSRGVEQGSYEQYF	16	TRBV15	TRBJ2-7	NA	few
TGTGCCAGCAGTTTCCATAGCGGACCCTACAATGAGCAGTTCTTC	CASSFHSGPYNEQFF	15	TRBV27	TRBJ2-1	NA	NA
TGTGCCAGCAGCCGACCGGGACTAGACTCCTACGAGCAGTACTTC	CASSRPGLDSYEQYF	15	TRBV5-4	TRBJ2-7	TRBD2	few
TGTGCCAGCAGCAGGGGCCTAAACACTGAAGCTTTCTTT	CASSRGLNTEAFF	13	TRBV9	TRBJ1-1	NA	NA
TGTGCCAGCAGTTTAGTAGCTAGCGGGATCTACGAGCAGTACTTC	CASSLVASGIYEQYF	15	TRBV28	TRBJ2-7	TRBD2	NA
TGTGCCAGTACCTTAACTTTGGGGGGGATTAATGGCTACACCTTC	CASTLTLGGINGYTF	15	TRBV19	TRBJ1-2	NA	once
TGTGCCAGCAGTTCCCCTGGCAGGAACACCGGGGAGCTGTTTTTT	CASSSPGRNTGELFF	15	TRBV28	TRBJ2-2	NA	NA
TGTGCCAGCAGCTTAGGACAGGGGGCTGGTGAGCAGTTCTTC	CASSLGQGAGEQFF	14	TRBV11-2	TRBJ2-1	TRBD1	NA
TGTGCCAGTCGCTCACCCGGGACAGTAAATCAGCCCCAGCATTTT	CASRSPGTVNQPQHF	15	TRBV19	TRBJ1-5	TRBD1	NA
TGTGCCAGCAGTCAAGACGCGGGCTATGGCTACACCTTC	CASSQDAGYGYTF	13	TRBV28	TRBJ1-2	NA	NA
TGTGCCCGCATAAGGACAGGGAGCACAGATACGCAGTATTTT	CARIRTGSTDTQYF	14	TRBV2	TRBJ2-3	TRBD1	NA
TGTGCCAGCAGCCCGACGCGGAGCAATCAGCCCCAGCATTTT	CASSPTRSNQPQHF	14	TRBV27	TRBJ1-5	NA	NA
TGTGCCAGCAGCAAGAGCGGGAAGGAAGGAGAGACCCAGTACTTC	CASSKSGKEGETQYF	15	TRBV11-3	TRBJ2-5	TRBD2	once
TGTGCCAGCAGACCCTCGGGACAGGGGACTCCGTACTATGGCTACACCTTC	CASRPSGQGTPYYGYTF	17	TRBV28	TRBJ1-2	TRBD1	NA
TGTGCCATCAGTGAGTCGATGGGCCCCGCAGGGGATACGCAGTATTTT	CAISESMGPAGDTQYF	16	TRBV10-3	TRBJ2-3	NA	NA
TGTGCCAGCAGTTACGCGGGGGAGCAGTACTTC	CASSYAGEQYF	11	TRBV6-5	TRBJ2-7	NA	few
TGTGCCAGCAGCAATCCTACGCGGGGTCACACCGGGGAGCTGTTTTTT	CASSNPTRGHTGELFF	16	TRBV5-4	TRBJ2-2	NA	few
TGTGCCAGCAGCCAGGGGGGGGGCCAAGAGACCCAGTACTTC	CASSQGGGQETQYF	14	TRBV4-2	TRBJ2-5	TRBD2	few
TGCGCCAGCAGCTTCCGGACAGGGACCATGAACACTGAAGCTTTCTTT	CASSFRTGTMNTEAFF	16	TRBV5-1	TRBJ1-1	TRBD1	NA
TGTGCCAGCAGTTTCAGACTAGCGGGAATCTACGAGCAGTACTTC	CASSFRLAGIYEQYF	15	TRBV28	TRBJ2-7	TRBD2	few
TGTGCCAGCAGCTTGGACTCGACCTACGAGCAGTACTTC	CASSLDSTYEQYF	13	TRBV5-4	TRBJ2-7	NA	NA
TGCGCCAGCAGCCCAGGGACTGTTCAAGAGACCCAGTACTTC	CASSPGTVQETQYF	14	TRBV5-1	TRBJ2-5	NA	NA
TGCGCCAGCAGCTTGGAGCCGGAGTACAATGAGCAGTTCTTC	CASSLEPEYNEQFF	14	TRBV5-1	TRBJ2-1	NA	once
TGTGCCAGCAGCTTCAGGGGAGGGGACGAGACCCAGTACTTC	CASSFRGGDETQYF	14	TRBV7-9	TRBJ2-5	NA	NA
TGCAGCGTTGAAGAGAGGGAGGGGACTGAAGCTTTCTTT	CSVEEREGTEAFF	13	TRBV29-1	TRBJ1-1	NA	few
TGTGCCTGGAGTGGTCAGTATGGGCCCCAGCATTTT	CAWSGQYGPQHF	12	TRBV30	TRBJ1-5	NA	NA
TGTGCCAGCAGCGGCACAGGGCGTAGCACAGATACGCAGTATTTT	CASSGTGRSTDTQYF	15	TRBV5-6	TRBJ2-3	NA	NA
TGTGCCAGCAGCGCCGACGTGGGGCGGACTAATGAAAAACTGTTTTTT	CASSADVGRTNEKLFF	16	TRBV9	TRBJ1-4	NA	NA
TGCAGCGCCACTGGGACAGCCACTCCCGGCTACGAGCAGTACTTC	CSATGTATPGYEQYF	15	TRBV29-1	TRBJ2-7	TRBD1	few
TGTGCCAGCAGCCAGACTACTTCCTATGAGCAGTTCTTC	CASSQTTSYEQFF	13	TRBV11-2	TRBJ2-1	NA	NA
TGTGCCAGCAGTTTAATCCAGGGGTATGGCTACACCTTC	CASSLIQGYGYTF	13	TRBV28	TRBJ1-2	NA	once
TGTGCCAGTAGTATAGGGGGCACGTCACAGCCCCAGCATTTT	CASSIGGTSQPQHF	14	TRBV19	TRBJ1-5	NA	NA
TGTGCCAGCAGTGGACTCGGGGGGAACTACGAGCAGTACTTC	CASSGLGGNYEQYF	14	TRBV28	TRBJ2-7	TRBD2	once
TGCGCCAGCAGCCAAGTGATGGGGACACCCCACGAGCAGTACTTC	CASSQVMGTPHEQYF	15	TRBV4-1	TRBJ2-7	NA	NA
TGCGCCAGCAGCCAAGGCGGGGGGAGGTACACCTACGAGCAGTACTTC	CASSQGGGRYTYEQYF	16	TRBV4-1	TRBJ2-7	TRBD2	NA
TGTGCCAGCAGCGGTCGGGACAGAAGATCCACAGATACGCAGTATTTT	CASSGRDRRSTDTQYF	16	TRBV9	TRBJ2-3	TRBD1	NA
TGTGCCTGGAAAACGAGGGCCCGGAGTGGGAATGAAAAACTGTTTTTT	CAWKTRARSGNEKLFF	16	TRBV30	TRBJ1-4	NA	NA
TGTGCCAGCAGCCCTGCATTACTAGCGGGAGGGCTTTACGAGCAGTACTTC	CASSPALLAGGLYEQYF	17	TRBV4-2	TRBJ2-7	TRBD2	NA
TGTGCCAGCAGTGAACTAGCGGCCAACACCGGGGAGCTGTTTTTT	CASSELAANTGELFF	15	TRBV6-1	TRBJ2-2	TRBD2	NA
TGTGCCAGCAGCTTAGTAACTGGGGCAGGGCGAGAGACCCAGTACTTC	CASSLVTGAGRETQYF	16	TRBV7-2	TRBJ2-5	NA	NA
TGCGCCAGCAGCTTCGCAGGGAGGGACACCGGGGAGCTGTTTTTT	CASSFAGRDTGELFF	15	TRBV5-1	TRBJ2-2	TRBD2	few
TGTGCCCAGATGAAGGACAGGGGGCACGAGCAGTACTTC	CAQMKDRGHEQYF	13	TRBV10-3	TRBJ2-7	TRBD1	few
TGTGCCAGCTTACCTGTGAGGGACACAGATACGCAGTATTTT	CASLPVRDTDTQYF	14	TRBV6-6	TRBJ2-3	NA	few
TGTGCCAGCAGTGAGGTCGCCGGTAGTTACGAGCAGTACTTC	CASSEVAGSYEQYF	14	TRBV2	TRBJ2-7	NA	NA
TGTGCCACTGGCTTGGGCGGGATTTATGAGCAGTACTTC	CATGLGGIYEQYF	13	TRBV10-3	TRBJ2-7	NA	few
TGTGCCAGCAGCCAGGGACTAGCGGGTGAAAGCTCCTACGAGCAGTACTTC	CASSQGLAGESSYEQYF	17	TRBV7-9	TRBJ2-7	TRBD2	NA
TGCGCCAGCAGCTTGGCAGGGGACGAGCAGTACTTC	CASSLAGDEQYF	12	TRBV5-1	TRBJ2-7	NA	NA
TGCGCCAGCTCCCGGACTAGCGGGCTCTACGAGCAGTACTTC	CASSRTSGLYEQYF	14	TRBV5-1	TRBJ2-7	TRBD2	few
TGTGCCAGCAGTCCCTTGGGACAGGACACTGAAGCTTTCTTT	CASSPLGQDTEAFF	14	TRBV6-5	TRBJ1-1	TRBD1	NA
TGTGCCAGCAGCCCTTGGAAGCGGGAGAGCGAGCAGTACTTC	CASSPWKRESEQYF	14	TRBV7-9	TRBJ2-7	TRBD2	few
TGCGCCAGCAGCTTGTATCTCTCCTACGAGCAGTACTTC	CASSLYLSYEQYF	13	TRBV5-1	TRBJ2-7	NA	NA
TGTGCCAGCAGCCCAGATGGACTAGCGGGGGGTTACGAGCAGTACTTC	CASSPDGLAGGYEQYF	16	TRBV27	TRBJ2-7	TRBD2	NA
TGTGCCATCCGAGGGTCTAGCGGGAGAGAGACCCAGTACTTC	CAIRGSSGRETQYF	14	TRBV10-3	TRBJ2-5	TRBD2	NA
TGTGCCAGCAGTTTAAACAGGGCAGCTTTCTTT	CASSLNRAAFF	11	TRBV28	TRBJ1-1	NA	NA